This TCR beta chain is drawn from a study of blood T cell repertoires in COVID-19. Study information: PBMCs, B-cell-depleted T cells, or T cells provided the cDNA or gDNA that made up the material.

The CDR3 is 18 amino acids. The V gene end was trimmed by 4 bases and the J gene end by 0 bases; junction bases not matched to a gene: 7. Germline V gene data show CDR1 as SGHRS and CDR2 as YFSETQ. This table comes from immunoSEQ multiplex PCR, and its TCRdb copy is limited to in-frame clones, with some not included. The data show roughly 140,000 clones, over 80% seen once. In terms of age and location, participants ranged from roughly 18 to 95 years and lived in roughly 22 US areas. Categorization into cohorts depended on clinical history that participants reported. Recovery meant two consecutive negative NP/OP PCR tests, professional clearance, or resolved symptoms.

The sequenced sample was PBMCs or T cells enriched from blood (not recorded which). J is TRBJ2-6 and V is TRBV5-1, with 10 bases aligning to TRBD2. This receptor was identified in a middle-aged woman who had recovered from COVID-19. As DNA, the CDR3 is TGCGCCAGCAGCCCGCTTCCTAGCGGGGGCTCTGGGGCCAACGTCCTGACTTTC. It yields the protein CASSPLPSGGSGANVLTF.